This T cell receptor (beta chain) was found in a study of post-analysis software for immune sequencing data. cDNA libraries of TCR beta carried unique molecular identifiers. TCRdb reanalysed the PCR reads using MiXCR and keeps one entry per CDR3 protein. The sample lists approximately 730,000 distinct CDR3 sequences, roughly 30% occurring once. The TCR comes from a girl between 5 and 17 years old with multiple sclerosis. The source material was blood.

Here the CDR3 reads CASSPRGGGDNEQFF. The CDR3 coding sequence is TGCGCCAGCAGCCCCCGCGGGGGAGGGGACAATGAGCAGTTCTTC. The chain recombines TRBV4-3 with TRBJ2-1, with 7 bases aligning to TRBD2. The CDR3 extends over 15 amino acids. The junction had 8 bases not matched to a gene; V was cut back by 4 bases and J by 5 bases. Germline CDR1 is LGHNA and CDR2 is YSLEER.